These 6 T cell receptor beta chains were sequenced from one sample in a study of blood T cells in healthy people across ages (dated by TCRdb to the mid-2010s). Receptor libraries were prepared by 5' RACE. The data were produced on an Illumina HiSeq 2500. A second about 6 to 11 cycle PCR used a sample-barcoded 5' primer and a J-beta primer mix. Clones were called with MiXCR by TCRdb after fastp trimmed the public reads at Q25, and only in-frame beta chains were retained. Each entry is one CDR3 protein sequence, shown with its most common DNA and genes. This sample gives roughly 730,000 distinct CDR3 sequences in total; approximately 60% of them show up just once. The top ten hold more than 25% of the sample. The specimen sequenced was blood. The source of these receptors is a man between 40 and 49 years old in good health.

This clonotype showed up just a few times. V and J are TRBV28 and TRBJ1-2; a weak D match, TRBD1 (5 bases). This CDR3 region has 12 residues. Germline loops: CDR1 MDHEN, CDR2 SYDVKM. With 8 bases removed from V and 4 bases from J, the gap between germline ends came to 11 bases. CDR3 nucleotide sequence: TGTGCCAGCGGGGACGTCATCTATGGCTACACCTTC. It is translated as CASGDVIYGYTF.

This clonotype was observed a handful of times. The J gene is TRBJ1-2, the V gene TRBV6-5, with TRBD1 as a possible D gene (5 bases). V was pared by 0 bases and J by 4 bases, with 9 bases between. Germline loops: CDR1 MNHEY, CDR2 SVGAGI. This CDR3 contains 14 residues. In nucleotides, the CDR3 is TGTGCCAGCAGTTACTCCGCAGGGACCTATGGCTACACCTTC. Its translation is CASSYSAGTYGYTF.

A few counts support this clonotype. The CDR3 loop is CATSREATGMSSDTQYF. CDR3 DNA sequence: TGTGCCACCAGCAGAGAAGCAACAGGGATGAGCTCAGATACGCAGTATTTT. The chain carries TRBV15 and TRBJ2-3, with D tentatively TRBD1 (6 bases). This CDR3 region has 17 residues. V was shortened by 0 bases and J by 4 bases, with 17 bases between the two germline ends. CDR1 and CDR2 from the germline V gene are LNHNV and YYDKDF (reference sequence).

The V call is TRBV29-1, the J call TRBJ1-2; no reliable D call. Germline-derived CDR1 and CDR2 are SQVTM and ANQGSEA. The CDR3 is 13 amino acids. V lost 1 base to trimming and J lost 3 bases, with 9 bases between them. The CDR3 loop reads CSVEVNGHYGYTF. Here the CDR3 DNA reads TGCAGCGTTGAAGTTAACGGGCACTATGGCTACACCTTC.

This clonotype occurred many times. CDR3 in DNA: TGTGCCAGCAGTTTTTTCGGGGTGGGCAACAATGAGCAGTTCTTC. This codes for CASSFFGVGNNEQFF. V is TRBV28 and J is TRBJ2-1, with D perhaps TRBD2 (5 bases). The germline V gene has CDR1 MDHEN and CDR2 SYDVKM. The CDR3 loop spans 15 amino acids. V was clipped by 3 bases and J by 5 bases, with 14 bases between them.

V gene TRBV13 combines with J gene TRBJ1-6, with TRBD1 as a possible D gene (5 bases). The germline V and J ends were trimmed by 5 bases and 0 bases, with 11 bases remaining between them. Germline values: CDR1 PRHDT, CDR2 FYEKMQ (reference sequence). The CDR3 is 16 amino acids. CDR3 in DNA: TGTGCCAGCAGCGCCGTTGGGGGCTCCTATAATTCACCCCTCCACTTT. Residues: CASSAVGGSYNSPLHF. The full variable domain, completed using reference TRBV13 and TRBJ1-6, is AAGVIQSPRHLIKEKRETATLKCYPIPRHDTVYWYQQGPGQDPQFLISFYEKMQSDKGSIPDRFSAQQFSDYHSELNMSSLELGDSALYFCASSAVGGSYNSPLHFGNGTRLTVT.